This T cell receptor (beta chain) comes out of a study of cytomegalovirus exposure and HLA in healthy donors. Study-wide background: Within the Caucasian-associated ancestry cluster were roughly 81% of the 350 to 400 genotyped donors.

PCR amplification relied on 60 Vbeta primers (plus 13 Jbeta primers). The data were produced by immunoSEQ multiplex PCR, yet TCRdb's version contains in-frame clones alone and is incomplete. The repertoire includes 80,000 to 100,000 clones, more than 65% of them detected once, and approximately 16% sits in the top ten. With regard to this clone: What it binds is unknown.

Points from the study as a whole: Association of a missense DCLRE1C variant with TCR beta V- and J-gene trimming was reported in a later analysis.

This CDR3 spans 14 amino acids. Germline assignment: CDR1 SGHDT and CDR2 YYEEEE. Trimming removed 0 bases from V and 8 bases from J, with 13 bases in between. The receptor comes from a woman aged 18 to 35 in good health and CMV-seropositive. The chain links TRBV5-6 to TRBJ2-3, with D perhaps matching TRBD1 (5 bases). The sample was PBMCs. The CDR3 spells CASSLGTPFRTQYF. The CDR3, as DNA: TGTGCCAGCAGCTTGGGGACACCGTTTCGTACGCAGTATTTT.